This T cell receptor beta chain was sequenced for a study of blood T cell repertoires in COVID-19. Background on the study: Acute and convalescent COVID-19 samples came from the United States, Italy and Spain. Sample material is recorded as cDNA or gDNA derived from T cells, B-cell-depleted T cells, or PBMCs.

J was trimmed by 1 base and V by 6 bases; bases with no gene match: 17. This CDR3 contains 22 residues. Germline CDR1 SNHLY, CDR2 FYNNEI. In the study's own analysis: It was from reference gene primer amplification that nucleated cell counts were estimated. TCRdb keeps only in-frame clones here, not all; method: immunoSEQ multiplex PCR. Clone size and V and J calls were adopted from that table, with D and trimming inferred from the DNA. The data hold more than 50,000 clones, with 85% to 90% observed a single time. Material: peripheral blood. V usage is TRBV2 and J usage is TRBJ2-2; 16 nucleotides align to TRBD2. This TCR was sampled from a man in his fifties or sixties with active COVID-19. The CDR3: CASSQARITGLAGGVNTGELFF. For the CDR3, the DNA is TGTGCCAGCAGCCAAGCGCGGATCACGGGACTAGCGGGAGGGGTGAACACCGGGGAGCTGTTTTTT.